This passage covers 30 T cell receptor beta chains from one sample sequenced in a study of blood T cell repertoires in COVID-19. Method: immunoSEQ multiplex PCR; TCRdb's copy keeps in-frame clones and lacks some. The sample records some 98,000 clones, approximately 82% being singletons. The sequencing input was peripheral blood. The receptor set was obtained from a man aged 55 to 70 with acute or convalescent COVID-19.

The rearrangement joins TRBV11-2 to TRBJ2-1; 12 nucleotides line up with TRBD2. The CDR3 has 17 amino acids. In germline, CDR1 is SGHAT, CDR2 FQNNGV. Losses at the gene ends were 2 bases for V and 4 bases for J; bases not matched to a gene: 6. CDR3 region: CASSLPKTSGRYNEQFF. The CDR3 DNA sequence: TGTGCCAGCAGCTTACCTAAGACTAGCGGGAGATACAATGAGCAGTTCTTC.

This rearrangement joins TRBV5-1 to TRBJ2-3; 11 bases are a match to TRBD1. V was clipped by 7 bases and J by 4 bases; unmatched bases: 5. CDR1 SGHRS and CDR2 YFSETQ come from the germline V gene. The CDR3 contains 14 residues. CDR3 DNA: TGCGCCAGCGGGACAGGGGGTGAACCAGATACGCAGTATTTT. Its translation: CASGTGGEPDTQYF.

The rearrangement uses TRBV11-1 and TRBJ2-2; D ambiguous. The CDR3 runs 16 residues. V lost 7 bases and J 3 bases, leaving 18 bases between the germline ends. CDR1 and CDR2 (germline): SGHAT, FQDESV (reference sequence). CDR3 amino acids: CASTRLSLRDTGELFF. CDR3 coding DNA: TGTGCCAGCACGCGACTCAGTCTCCGGGACACCGGGGAGCTGTTTTTT.

The gene calls are TRBV9 and TRBJ2-3; TRBD1 agrees at 10 bases. Per germline, CDR1 SGDLS and CDR2 YYNGEE. This CDR3 region has 15 residues. V shed 0 bases, J shed 7 bases, and the junction held 5 bases outside the gene matches. This chain's CDR3 is CASSVGGQGSNTQYF. The CDR3 nucleotides are TGTGCCAGCAGCGTAGGGGGACAGGGGAGTAATACGCAGTATTTT.

CDR3 nucleotide sequence: TGTGCCAGTACCCGGACAGGGGGTACCAATCAGCCCCAGCATTTT. It encodes CASTRTGGTNQPQHF. The chain uses TRBV19 and TRBJ1-5; 10 nucleotides line up with TRBD1. The length of the CDR3 is 15 residues. Germline CDR1 is LNHDA and CDR2 is SQIVND (reference sequence). Trimming removed 7 bases from V and 3 bases from J; junction bases left unmatched: 6.

The J gene is TRBJ1-6, the V gene TRBV4-2; the match to TRBD1 covers 9 bases. V lost 3 bases, J lost 3 bases, and 3 bases stayed unmatched. The CDR3 length is 16 residues. Germline V CDR1 and CDR2: LGHNA, YNFKEQ. The CDR3 DNA reads as TGTGCCAGCAGCCAGGGGGACAGGGTCTATAATTCACCCCTCCACTTT. Protein: CASSQGDRVYNSPLHF.

V is TRBV6-1 and J is TRBJ2-4, with a weak D call TRBD2 (5 bases). Looked up from germline, CDR1 is MNHNS and CDR2 is SASEGT. V lost 3 bases and J 2 bases, leaving 14 bases between the germline ends. CDR3 size: 16 residues. The DNA for the CDR3 is TGTGCCAGCAGTGACTTGAGCCTCGGGACCAAAAACATTCAGTACTTC. Protein product: CASSDLSLGTKNIQYF.

J is TRBJ1-4 and V is TRBV6-5; D is unclear. CDR1 MNHEY and CDR2 SVGAGI come from the germline V gene. This CDR3 is built from 13 residues. With 4 bases removed from V and 6 bases from J, the gap between germline ends came to 9 bases. The CDR3 reads CASSSPTDEKLFF. CDR3 bases: TGTGCCAGCAGTTCCCCCACGGATGAAAAACTGTTTTTT.

The chain carries TRBV19 and TRBJ1-1; no definite D call. CDR3 length: 12 residues. V gave up 3 bases and J gave up 10 bases, with 12 bases separating them. Germline CDR1 and CDR2: LNHDA and SQIVND (reference sequence). In nucleotides, the CDR3 is TGTGCCAGTAGTATTGGGCGTAACAGAGCTTTCTTT. Translating gives CASSIGRNRAFF.

This rearrangement joins TRBV28 to TRBJ1-5; 7 bases are shared with TRBD1. Germline V CDR1 and CDR2: MDHEN, SYDVKM. The CDR3 has 13 amino acids. The trim removed 10 bases at V and 5 bases at J, leaving 8 bases unmatched. The CDR3 spells CATRDRKDQPQHF. The CDR3 DNA reads as TGTGCCACCAGGGACAGAAAAGATCAGCCCCAGCATTTT.

The chain couples TRBV28 to TRBJ2-7, with 8 bases matching TRBD2. CDR3 size: 12 residues. Germline assignment: CDR1 MDHEN and CDR2 SYDVKM. J lost 7 bases, V lost 6 bases, and 5 bases had no gene match. CDR3 residues: CASSPGGREQYF. The DNA for the CDR3 is TGTGCCAGCAGCCCGGGGGGGCGAGAGCAGTACTTC.

This clone was observed many times. This chain joins TRBV28 and TRBJ1-4, with D possibly TRBD1 on 6 matching bases. The CDR3 is 12 residues long. The germline gives CDR1 MDHEN, CDR2 SYDVKM. V dropped 2 bases and J dropped 11 bases, with 9 bases sitting between them. CDR3 in amino acids: CASSLGQGKLFF. DNA for the CDR3: TGTGCCAGCAGTTTAGGTCAGGGGAAACTGTTTTTT.

The chain combines TRBV7-2 with TRBJ2-4; D uncertain. Germline V gene data show CDR1 as SGHTA and CDR2 as FQGNSA. Trimming stripped 2 bases from V and 0 bases from J, with 5 bases between. The CDR3 contains 14 residues. DNA of the CDR3: TGTGCCAGCAGCTTACAGGCAGCCAAAAACATTCAGTACTTC. Its protein product is CASSLQAAKNIQYF.

V and J are TRBV4-2 and TRBJ1-6; D possibly corresponds to TRBD1 (5 bases). This CDR3 region has 16 residues. V lost 4 bases, J lost 4 bases, and 14 bases lay in between. From germline, CDR1 is LGHNA and CDR2 YNFKEQ. DNA of the CDR3: TGTGCCAGCAGCCCTGAGGCGGGGGTTTATAATTCACCCCTCCACTTT. Translating it yields CASSPEAGVYNSPLHF.

The rearrangement links TRBV28 to TRBJ1-1; 10 bases are shared with TRBD1. Germline V gene lookup returns CDR1 MDHEN and CDR2 SYDVKM. The CDR3 runs 17 residues. Trimming cost V 6 bases and J 4 bases; bases outside gene matches: 14. CDR3 loop: CASSHKTTGGASTEAFF. Written as DNA, the CDR3 is TGTGCCAGCAGCCATAAAACGACAGGGGGCGCTTCCACTGAAGCTTTCTTT.

Only one count was recorded for this clone. V is TRBV2 and J is TRBJ1-2; 7 bases fit TRBD1. Unmatched junction bases numbered 7, after V lost 11 bases and J lost 1 base. Germline values: CDR1 SNHLY, CDR2 FYNNEI. CDR3 length: 13 amino acids. CDR3 in DNA: TGTGCCTTTCGGACAGGTGTTAACTATGGCTACACCTTC. Protein product: CAFRTGVNYGYTF. The entire variable domain, with the rest obtained from reference TRBV2 and TRBJ1-2, is as follows: EPEVTQTPSHQVTQMGQEVILRCVPISNHLYFYWYRQILGQKVEFLVSFYNNEISEKSEIFDDQFSVERPDGSNFTLKIRSTKLEDSAMYFCAFRTGVNYGYTFGSGTRLTVV.

The chain recombines TRBV12-3 or TRBV12-4 with TRBJ1-2; possible D gene TRBD1, 5 bases. Trimming pared 5 bases from V and 4 bases from J, leaving 11 bases between. This CDR3 has 13 residues. CDR3 loop: CASSPRQTYGYTF. As DNA, the CDR3 is TGTGCCAGCAGTCCCCGACAGACCTATGGCTACACCTTC.

The chain carries TRBV4-1 and TRBJ1-2, with D possibly matching TRBD1 (5 bases). The CDR3 runs to 13 residues. CDR1 is MGHRA and CDR2 is YSYEKL in the germline V gene. V was cut by 7 bases and J by 7 bases, with 16 bases left in between. CDR3 DNA: TGCGCCAGCACTATAGGGGATCGGAGTGGCTACACCTTC. It specifies CASTIGDRSGYTF.

This rearrangement joins TRBV7-9 to TRBJ2-1; D is perhaps TRBD1 (5 bases). CDR3 length: 15 residues. Germline V gene data show CDR1 as SEHNR and CDR2 as FQNEAQ (reference sequence). V was clipped by 5 bases and J by 0 bases, with 11 bases between them. The CDR3 region is CASSPTASSYNEQFF. As DNA, the CDR3 is TGTGCCAGCAGCCCGACAGCTAGCTCCTACAATGAGCAGTTCTTC. The variable domain in full, with the rest retrieved from reference TRBV7-9 and TRBJ2-1, is DTGVSQNPRHKITKRGQNVTFRCDPISEHNRLYWYRQTLGQGPEFLTYFQNEAQLEKSRLLSDRFSAERPKGSFSTLEIQRTEQGDSAMYLCASSPTASSYNEQFFGPGTRLTVL.

The sample holds a few counts of this clone. The gene calls are TRBV5-4 and TRBJ2-2, with D possibly matching TRBD2 (5 bases). This CDR3 spans 15 amino acids. Trimming cost V 0 bases and J 1 base, with 7 bases left between them. The V gene's germline CDR1 is SGHNT and CDR2 YYREEE (reference sequence). CDR3 sequence reads: CASSLARGNTGELFF. The CDR3 DNA follows: TGTGCCAGCAGCTTGGCTCGGGGGAACACCGGGGAGCTGTTTTTT.

V gene TRBV7-2 combines with J gene TRBJ2-3; possibly TRBD1 for D (6 bases). This CDR3 spans 13 amino acids. Germline values: CDR1 SGHTA, CDR2 FQGNSA. Trimming removed 6 bases at V and 5 bases at J, with 12 bases between. The CDR3 loop is CASRLGGIDTQYF. The CDR3 region has the DNA TGTGCCAGCAGACTAGGGGGAATAGATACGCAGTATTTT.

The V and J genes are TRBV2 and TRBJ1-1; 7 bases match TRBD1. CDR3 length: 13 residues. In germline, CDR1 is SNHLY, CDR2 FYNNEI. J lost 7 bases, V lost 7 bases, and 9 bases had no gene match. CDR3: CASNYDRELEAFF. CDR3 coding DNA: TGTGCCAGCAACTACGACAGGGAACTTGAAGCTTTCTTT.

This clone has just one count. V and J are TRBV28 and TRBJ2-7; 7 bases are shared with TRBD2. V lost 4 bases and J lost 1; bases outside the gene matches: 4. Germline CDR1 reads MDHEN; CDR2 reads SYDVKM. The CDR3 contains 14 residues. CDR3 DNA sequence: TGTGCCAGCAGTTCTCCGGGGGGATCCTACGAGCAGTACTTC. It translates to CASSSPGGSYEQYF.

V is TRBV7-2 and J is TRBJ1-1; no clear D. Trimming removed 5 bases at V and 3 bases at J, with 13 bases between. Germline values: CDR1 SGHTA, CDR2 FQGNSA. The CDR3 contains 14 residues. CDR3 nucleotides: TGTGCCAGCAGCCCCGCCGGGATCCACACTGAAGCTTTCTTT. Protein sequence: CASSPAGIHTEAFF. Looking up the rest from reference TRBV7-2 and TRBJ1-1 gives the full variable domain: GAGVSQSPSNKVTEKGKDVELRCDPISGHTALYWYRQSLGQGLEFLIYFQGNSAPDKSGLPSDRFSAERTGGSVSTLTIQRTQQEDSAVYLCASSPAGIHTEAFFGQGTRLTVV.

J is TRBJ2-3 and V is TRBV20-1; TRBD1 is a possible D gene (6 bases). Looked up from germline, CDR1 is DFQATT and CDR2 is SNEGSKA (reference sequence). The V and J ends lost 5 bases and 7 bases respectively, with 10 bases between them. This CDR3 is 11 amino acids long. The CDR3 loop reads CSAEQGHTQYF. In nucleotides, the CDR3 is TGCAGTGCTGAGCAGGGGCATACGCAGTATTTT.

This clone occurred once. The chain recombines TRBV28 with TRBJ2-7; D perhaps matches TRBD1 (6 bases). Looked up from germline, CDR1 is MDHEN and CDR2 is SYDVKM. V was pared by 1 base and J by 4 bases, with 14 bases between. The CDR3 runs to 15 residues. The CDR3 DNA reads as TGTGCCAGCAGTTTATCCGGGACACCTGTATACGAGCAGTACTTC. It is translated as CASSLSGTPVYEQYF.

This chain uses TRBV7-9 with TRBJ1-6; 8 positions match TRBD1. Germline V gene sequence: CDR1 SEHNR, CDR2 FQNEAQ (reference sequence). This CDR3 contains 14 residues. V lost 5 bases, J lost 11 bases, and 8 bases stayed unmatched. The CDR3 bases are TGTGCCAGCAGCCCATCCGGGACAGGACCACCCCTCCACTTT. This sequence encodes CASSPSGTGPPLHF.

The gene calls are TRBV9 and TRBJ2-2; 16 nucleotides line up with TRBD2. Germline trimming cut 4 bases from V and 4 bases from J; bases unmatched to any gene: 4. The CDR3 loop spans 17 amino acids. Germline assignment: CDR1 SGDLS and CDR2 YYNGEE. As DNA, the CDR3 is TGTGCCAGCAGCCCGGGACTAGCGGGGGGGAGCACCGGGGAGCTGTTTTTT. Translation: CASSPGLAGGSTGELFF.

This clone appeared once. V is TRBV28 and J is TRBJ2-2, with a possible D match to TRBD1 (5 bases). The CDR3 is 13 residues long. The germline gives CDR1 MDHEN, CDR2 SYDVKM. The germline V and J ends were trimmed by 1 base and 6 bases, with 6 bases remaining between them. Written as DNA, the CDR3 is TGTGCCAGCAGTTTATTAGGGGCCGGGGAGCTGTTTTTT. This sequence encodes CASSLLGAGELFF.

The rearrangement uses TRBV6-2 or TRBV6-3 and TRBJ2-3; D gene uncertain. V gave up 5 bases and J gave up 5 bases, with 5 bases separating them. Germline V gene data show CDR1 as MNHEY and CDR2 as SVGEGT. The CDR3 is 11 residues long. The DNA for the CDR3 is TGTGCCAGCAGTCCAGGAGATACGCAGTATTTT. It translates to CASSPGDTQYF.